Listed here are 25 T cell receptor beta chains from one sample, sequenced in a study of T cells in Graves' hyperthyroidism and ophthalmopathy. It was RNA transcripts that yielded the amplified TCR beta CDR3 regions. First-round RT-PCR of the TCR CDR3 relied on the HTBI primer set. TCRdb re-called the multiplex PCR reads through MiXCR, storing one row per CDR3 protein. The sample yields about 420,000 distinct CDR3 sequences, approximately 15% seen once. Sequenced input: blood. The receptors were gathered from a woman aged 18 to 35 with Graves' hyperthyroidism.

As DNA, the CDR3 is TGTGCCAGCAGCCAAGTTAGGGGTTTCTCTGGCTACACCTTC. This codes for CASSQVRGFSGYTF. This chain uses TRBV14 with TRBJ1-2; D might be TRBD1 (5 bases). V was trimmed by 1 base and J by 7 bases, leaving 13 bases between them. Germline V gene data show CDR1 as SGHDN and CDR2 as FVKESK. The CDR3 contains 14 residues.

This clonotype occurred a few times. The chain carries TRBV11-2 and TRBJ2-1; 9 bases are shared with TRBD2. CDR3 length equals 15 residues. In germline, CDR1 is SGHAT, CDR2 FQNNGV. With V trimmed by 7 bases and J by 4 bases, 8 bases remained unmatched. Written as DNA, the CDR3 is TGTGCCAGCACCCCGACTAGCGGACAATACAATGAGCAGTTCTTC. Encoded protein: CASTPTSGQYNEQFF.

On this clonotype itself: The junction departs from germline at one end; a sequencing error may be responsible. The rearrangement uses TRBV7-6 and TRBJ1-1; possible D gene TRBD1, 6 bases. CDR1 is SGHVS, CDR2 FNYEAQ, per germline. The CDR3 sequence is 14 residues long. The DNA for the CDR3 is TGTGCCAGCAGCTTAGGAACCGGGGGCACTGAAGCTCTCTTT. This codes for CASSLGTGGTEALF.

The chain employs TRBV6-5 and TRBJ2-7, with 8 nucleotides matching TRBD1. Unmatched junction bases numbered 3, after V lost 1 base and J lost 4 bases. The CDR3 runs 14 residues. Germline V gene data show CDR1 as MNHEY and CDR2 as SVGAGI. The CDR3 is CASSYWDRSYEQYF. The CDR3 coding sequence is TGTGCCAGCAGTTACTGGGACAGGAGTTACGAGCAGTACTTC.

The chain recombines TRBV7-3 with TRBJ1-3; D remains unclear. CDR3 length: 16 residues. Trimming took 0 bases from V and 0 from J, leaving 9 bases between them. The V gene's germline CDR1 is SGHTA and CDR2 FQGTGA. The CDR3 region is CASSLTGRSSGNTIYF. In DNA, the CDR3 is TGTGCCAGCAGCTTAACGGGCAGAAGCTCTGGAAACACCATATATTTT. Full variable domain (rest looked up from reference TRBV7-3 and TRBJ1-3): GAGVSQTPSNKVTEKGKYVELRCDPISGHTALYWYRQSLGQGPEFLIYFQGTGAADDSGLPNDRFFAVRPEGSVSTLKIQRTERGDSAVYLCASSLTGRSSGNTIYFGEGSWLTVV.

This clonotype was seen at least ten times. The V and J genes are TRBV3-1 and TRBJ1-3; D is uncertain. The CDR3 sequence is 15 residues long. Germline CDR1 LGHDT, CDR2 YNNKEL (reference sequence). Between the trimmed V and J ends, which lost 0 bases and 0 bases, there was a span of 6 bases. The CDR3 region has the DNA TGTGCCAGCAGCCAAGACCCGGGCTCTGGAAACACCATATATTTT. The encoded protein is CASSQDPGSGNTIYF.

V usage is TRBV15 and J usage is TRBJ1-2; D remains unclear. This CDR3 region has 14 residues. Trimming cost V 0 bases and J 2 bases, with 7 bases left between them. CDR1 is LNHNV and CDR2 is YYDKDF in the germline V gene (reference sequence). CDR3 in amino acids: CATSREGRNYGYTF. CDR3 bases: TGTGCCACCAGCAGAGAGGGCAGAAACTATGGCTACACCTTC.

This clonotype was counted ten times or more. The CDR3 loop reads CASSLARNSNQPQHF. CDR3 DNA: TGTGCCAGCAGCCTCGCGAGAAATAGCAATCAGCCCCAGCATTTT. The rearrangement uses TRBV7-8 and TRBJ1-5; D gene unclear. The V end lost 5 bases, the J end lost 0 bases, and 11 bases lay between the germline ends. Germline lookup yields CDR1 SGHVS and CDR2 FQNEAQ. The CDR3 runs 15 residues.

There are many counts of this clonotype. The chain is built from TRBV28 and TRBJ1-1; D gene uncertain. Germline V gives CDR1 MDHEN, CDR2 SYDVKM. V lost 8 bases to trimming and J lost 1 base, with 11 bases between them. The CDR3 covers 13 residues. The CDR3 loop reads CASGRSTNTEAFF. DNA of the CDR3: TGTGCCAGCGGGCGGTCGACGAACACTGAAGCTTTCTTT.

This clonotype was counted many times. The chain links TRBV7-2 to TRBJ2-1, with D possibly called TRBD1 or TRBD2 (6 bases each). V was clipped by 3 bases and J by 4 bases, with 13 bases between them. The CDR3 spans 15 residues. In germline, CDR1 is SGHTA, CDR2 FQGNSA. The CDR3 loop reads CASSLEGGLYNEQFF. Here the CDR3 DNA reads TGTGCCAGCAGCTTGGAAGGGGGGTTATACAATGAGCAGTTCTTC.

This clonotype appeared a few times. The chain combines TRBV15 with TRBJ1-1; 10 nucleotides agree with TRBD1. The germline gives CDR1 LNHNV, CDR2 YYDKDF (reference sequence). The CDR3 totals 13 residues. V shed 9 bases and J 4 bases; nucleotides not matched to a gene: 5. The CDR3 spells CATAGTGVTEAFF. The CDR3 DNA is TGTGCCACAGCCGGGACAGGGGTCACTGAAGCTTTCTTT.

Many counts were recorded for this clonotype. The CDR3 DNA follows: TGTGCCAGCAACCGACGAGCTTTCTTT. This sequence encodes CASNRRAFF. This chain connects TRBV2 to TRBJ1-1; D ambiguous. This CDR3 comprises 9 residues. Germline-derived CDR1 and CDR2 are SNHLY and FYNNEI. The germline V and J ends were trimmed by 7 bases and 10 bases, with 7 bases remaining between them.

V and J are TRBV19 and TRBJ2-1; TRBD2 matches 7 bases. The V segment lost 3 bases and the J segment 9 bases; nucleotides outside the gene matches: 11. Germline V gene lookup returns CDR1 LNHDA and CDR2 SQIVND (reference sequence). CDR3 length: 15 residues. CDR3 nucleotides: TGTGCCAGTAGTATCAACGCGGGAGATTCTGGTGAGCAGTTCTTC. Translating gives CASSINAGDSGEQFF.

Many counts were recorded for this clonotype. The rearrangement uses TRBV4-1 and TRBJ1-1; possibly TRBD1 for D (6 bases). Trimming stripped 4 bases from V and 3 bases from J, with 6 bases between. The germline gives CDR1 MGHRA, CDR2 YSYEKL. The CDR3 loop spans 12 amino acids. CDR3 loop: CASSRTDTEAFF. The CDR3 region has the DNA TGCGCCAGCAGCCGGACAGACACTGAAGCTTTCTTT.

CDR3 in amino acids: CASSELGTGDYNEQFF. CDR3 DNA sequence: TGTGCCAGCAGTGAATTAGGGACAGGCGATTACAATGAGCAGTTCTTC. The chain recombines TRBV25-1 with TRBJ2-1, with 8 bases lining up with TRBD1. Trimming took 1 base from V and 4 from J; bases not matched to a gene: 6. This CDR3 has 16 residues. Germline loops: CDR1 MGHDK, CDR2 SYGVNS.

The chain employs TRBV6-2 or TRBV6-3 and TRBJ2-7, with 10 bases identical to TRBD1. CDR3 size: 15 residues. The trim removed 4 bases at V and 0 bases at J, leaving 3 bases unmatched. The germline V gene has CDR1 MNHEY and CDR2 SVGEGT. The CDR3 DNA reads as TGTGCCAGCAGTTTCCGGGACAGGGGCTCCTACGAGCAGTACTTC. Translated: CASSFRDRGSYEQYF.

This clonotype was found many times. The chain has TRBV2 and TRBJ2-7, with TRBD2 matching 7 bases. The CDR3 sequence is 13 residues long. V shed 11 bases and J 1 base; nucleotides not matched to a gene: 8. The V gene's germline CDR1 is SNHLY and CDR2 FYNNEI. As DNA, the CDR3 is TGTGCCGCTGGGGGGGTGGGGTCCTACGAGCAGTACTTC. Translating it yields CAAGGVGSYEQYF.

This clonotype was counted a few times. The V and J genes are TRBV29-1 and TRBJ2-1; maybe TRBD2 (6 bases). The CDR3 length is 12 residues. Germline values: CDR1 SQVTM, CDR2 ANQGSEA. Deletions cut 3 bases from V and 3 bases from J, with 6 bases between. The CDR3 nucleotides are TGCAGCGTTGAGGAGGGCTACAATGAGCAGTTCTTC. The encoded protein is CSVEEGYNEQFF.

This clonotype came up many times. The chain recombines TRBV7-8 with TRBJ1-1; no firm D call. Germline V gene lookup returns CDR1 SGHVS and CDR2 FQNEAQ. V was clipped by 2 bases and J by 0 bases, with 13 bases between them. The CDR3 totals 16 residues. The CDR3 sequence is CASSLSRFLMNTEAFF. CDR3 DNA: TGTGCCAGCAGCTTATCGAGGTTCCTCATGAACACTGAAGCTTTCTTT.

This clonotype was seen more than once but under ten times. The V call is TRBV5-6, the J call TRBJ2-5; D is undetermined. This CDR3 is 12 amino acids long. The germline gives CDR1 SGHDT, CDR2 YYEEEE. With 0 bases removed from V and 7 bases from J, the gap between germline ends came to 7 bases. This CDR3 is CASSLALRTQYF. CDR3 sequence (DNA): TGTGCCAGCAGCTTGGCCCTGCGGACCCAGTACTTC.

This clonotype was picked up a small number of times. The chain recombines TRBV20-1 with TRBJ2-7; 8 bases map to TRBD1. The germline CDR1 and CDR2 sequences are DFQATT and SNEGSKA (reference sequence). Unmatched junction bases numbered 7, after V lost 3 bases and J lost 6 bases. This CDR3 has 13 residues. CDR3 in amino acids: CSARTGVISEQYF. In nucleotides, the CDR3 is TGCAGTGCTAGGACAGGGGTAATAAGCGAGCAGTACTTC.

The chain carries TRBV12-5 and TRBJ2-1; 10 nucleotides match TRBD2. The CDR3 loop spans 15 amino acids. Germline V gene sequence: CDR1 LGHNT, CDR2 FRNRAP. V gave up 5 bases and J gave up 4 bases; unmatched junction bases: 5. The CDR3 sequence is CASGPGTSAYNEQFF. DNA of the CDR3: TGTGCTAGTGGTCCTGGGACTAGCGCTTACAATGAGCAGTTCTTC. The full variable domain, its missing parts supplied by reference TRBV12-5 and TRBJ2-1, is DARVTQTPRHKVTEMGQEVTMRCQPILGHNTVFWYRQTMMQGLELLAYFRNRAPLDDSGMPKDRFSAEMPDATLATLKIQPSEPRDSAVYFCASGPGTSAYNEQFFGPGTRLTVL.

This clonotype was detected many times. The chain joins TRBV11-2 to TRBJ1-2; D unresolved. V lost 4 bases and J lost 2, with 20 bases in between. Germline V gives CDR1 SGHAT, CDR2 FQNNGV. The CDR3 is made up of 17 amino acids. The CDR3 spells CASSSFSAGARNYGYTF. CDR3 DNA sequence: TGTGCCAGCAGCTCCTTTTCAGCGGGAGCTCGGAACTATGGCTACACCTTC.

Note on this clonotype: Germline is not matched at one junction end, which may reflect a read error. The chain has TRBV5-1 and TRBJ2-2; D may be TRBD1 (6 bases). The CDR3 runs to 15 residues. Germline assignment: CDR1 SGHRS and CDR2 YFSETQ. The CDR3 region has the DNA TGCGCCAGCAGTTTGGATACAGGGATGAGCGGGGAGCTGTTTTTT. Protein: CASSLDTGMSGELFF.

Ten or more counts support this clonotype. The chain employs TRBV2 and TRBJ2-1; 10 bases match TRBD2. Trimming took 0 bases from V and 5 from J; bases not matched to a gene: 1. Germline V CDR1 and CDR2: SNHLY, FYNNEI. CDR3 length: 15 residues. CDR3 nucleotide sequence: TGTGCCAGCAGTGAAGCTAGCGGGAGGAACAATGAGCAGTTCTTC. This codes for CASSEASGRNNEQFF.